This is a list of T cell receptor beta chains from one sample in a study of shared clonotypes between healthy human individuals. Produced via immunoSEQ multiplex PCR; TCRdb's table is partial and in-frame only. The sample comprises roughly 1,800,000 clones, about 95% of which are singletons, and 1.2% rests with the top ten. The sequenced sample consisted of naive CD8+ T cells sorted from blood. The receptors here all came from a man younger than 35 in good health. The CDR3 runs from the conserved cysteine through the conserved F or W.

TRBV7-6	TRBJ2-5	CASSFLPEQETQYF
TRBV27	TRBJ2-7	CASSPTGPYEQYF
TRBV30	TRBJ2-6	CAWSGGAPGANVLTF
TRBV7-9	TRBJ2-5	CASSLESREETQYF
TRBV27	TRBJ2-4	CASSSTSGVAKNIQYF
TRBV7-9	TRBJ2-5	CASSQTFREVETQYF
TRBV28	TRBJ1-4	CASSSTEEGTNEKLFF
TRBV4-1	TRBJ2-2	CASSLEGVTGELFF
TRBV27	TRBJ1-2	CASSLQGLPPPYTF
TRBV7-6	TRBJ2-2	CASSLVRTSGSSTGELFF
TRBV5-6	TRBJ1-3	CASSLQGSSGNTIYF
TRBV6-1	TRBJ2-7	CASNRDATYEQYF
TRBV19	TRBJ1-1	CASSIPEGEAFF
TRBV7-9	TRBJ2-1	CASSAPSGGDNEQFF
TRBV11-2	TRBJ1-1	CASSLGVTEAFF
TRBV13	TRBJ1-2	CASSFGARGRNYGYTF
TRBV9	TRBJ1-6	CASSTQGGPLHF
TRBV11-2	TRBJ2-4	CASSLAENIQYF
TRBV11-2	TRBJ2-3	CASSLLAGGTDTQYF
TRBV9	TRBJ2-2	CASRGDPGELFF
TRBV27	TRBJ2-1	CASSLGPGAVLNEQFF
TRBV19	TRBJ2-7	CASSLGTGSSYEQYF
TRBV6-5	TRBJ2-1	CASSSGLAGEDEQFF
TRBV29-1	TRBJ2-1	CSVGGSGGKNNEQFF
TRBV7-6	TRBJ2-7	CASSLGTGAGEQYF
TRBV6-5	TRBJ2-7	CASSLAGGVHEQYF
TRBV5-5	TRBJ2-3	CASSFGYTQYF
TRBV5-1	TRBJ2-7	CASGPRDRYEQYF
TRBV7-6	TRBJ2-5	CASSHGTASQETQYF
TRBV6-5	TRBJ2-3	CASGLSTDTQYF
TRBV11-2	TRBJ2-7	CASSLVIIASGSSYEQYF
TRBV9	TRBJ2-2	CASSDSGDTGELFF
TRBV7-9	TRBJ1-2	CASSLPGAGDIYGYTF